This T cell receptor (beta chain) derives from a study of CD8 T cells in ankylosing spondylitis. Findings and limits, study-wide: Roughly eight highly homologous variants formed a TCR beta motif that appeared characteristic of ankylosing spondylitis blood.

TCRdb ran MiXCR on the 5' RACE reads and lists one entry per CDR3 protein. Of approximately 550,000 distinct CDR3 sequences in the sample, roughly 13% are singletons; the top ten hold about 6.5%. This clonotype was seen at least ten times. What it binds is unknown. CDR3 length: 14 amino acids. From germline, CDR1 is MDHEN and CDR2 SYDVKM. V was clipped by 1 base and J by 8 bases, with 13 bases between them. The clonotype comes from a male donor with ankylosing spondylitis. The chain uses TRBV28 and TRBJ2-3; D gene ambiguous. The sample taken for sequencing was blood, either unsorted or a sorted T cell fraction (not recorded which). CDR3 loop: CASSLSPQRSTQYF. The CDR3 bases are TGTGCCAGCAGTTTATCGCCTCAAAGGAGTACGCAGTATTTT.